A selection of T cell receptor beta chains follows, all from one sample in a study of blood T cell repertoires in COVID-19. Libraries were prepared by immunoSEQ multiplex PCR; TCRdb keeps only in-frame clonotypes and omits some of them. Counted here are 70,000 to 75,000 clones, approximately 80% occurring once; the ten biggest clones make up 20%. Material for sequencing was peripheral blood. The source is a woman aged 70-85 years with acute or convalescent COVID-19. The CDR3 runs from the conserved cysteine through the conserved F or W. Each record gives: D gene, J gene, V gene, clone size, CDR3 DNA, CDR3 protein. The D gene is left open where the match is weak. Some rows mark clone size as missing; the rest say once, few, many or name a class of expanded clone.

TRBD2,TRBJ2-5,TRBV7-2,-,TGTGCCAGCAGCGTGGGGGGGGAGGAGACCCAGTACTTC,CASSVGGEETQYF
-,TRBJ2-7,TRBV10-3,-,TGTGCCATCAGTGAGGTTTGGCAGTCTTCCTACGAGCAGTACTTC,CAISEVWQSSYEQYF
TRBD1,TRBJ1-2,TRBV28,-,TGTGCCAGCACCCCCGGACAGGGGATCGGTGGCTACACCTTC,CASTPGQGIGGYTF
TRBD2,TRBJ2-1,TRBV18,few,TGTGCCAGACATACCAATAGGACTAGCGGGAACATGTACAATGAGCAGTTCTTC,CARHTNRTSGNMYNEQFF
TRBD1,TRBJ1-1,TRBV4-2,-,TGTGCCAGCAGCCAACCACAGGGGGCGACCACTGAAGCTTTCTTT,CASSQPQGATTEAFF
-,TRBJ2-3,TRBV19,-,TGTGCCGTAAAGGCCCACGGGGCAGATACGCAGTATTTT,CAVKAHGADTQYF
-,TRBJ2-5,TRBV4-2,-,TGTGCCAGCAGCCAAGACAGGAAAGAGACCCAGTACTTC,CASSQDRKETQYF
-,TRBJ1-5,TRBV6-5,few,TGTGCCAGCAGGAAGGACAGAAACAATCAGCCCCAGCATTTT,CASRKDRNNQPQHF
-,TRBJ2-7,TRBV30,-,TGTGCTGTGGACAGTAAAATGCTCTTGGGCTACGAGCAGTACTTC,CAVDSKMLLGYEQYF
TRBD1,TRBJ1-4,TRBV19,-,TGTGCCAGTAGTGCACCGGGACAGGGTGTAAAACTGTTTTTT,CASSAPGQGVKLFF
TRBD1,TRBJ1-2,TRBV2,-,TGTGCCAGCAGTCCCGACAGGGGGACATACTATGGCTACACCTTC,CASSPDRGTYYGYTF
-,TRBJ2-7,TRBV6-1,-,TGTGCCAGCAGTGAATACGGTGGTGGGGGCAGAGGCTCCTACGAGCAGTACTTC,CASSEYGGGGRGSYEQYF
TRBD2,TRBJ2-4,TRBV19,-,TGTGCCAGTAGTTCCCCAGGGGGCTCGGGACTAGCGGGACCCTTAGCCAAAAACATTCAGTACTTC,CASSSPGGSGLAGPLAKNIQYF
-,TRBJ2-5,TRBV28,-,TGTGCCAGCAGTTGGGGGGGGCTGGAGACCCAGTACTTC,CASSWGGLETQYF
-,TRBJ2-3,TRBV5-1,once,TGCGCCAGCAGCCGCGGGGCAGATACGCAGTATTTT,CASSRGADTQYF
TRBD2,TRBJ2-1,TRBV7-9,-,TGTGCCAGCAGCCCCCCGGGACTAGCGGGAGAAAATGAGCAGTTCTTC,CASSPPGLAGENEQFF
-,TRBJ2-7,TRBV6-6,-,TGTGCCAGCGGGGAATTCGGGGTCGCCTACGAGCAGTACTTC,CASGEFGVAYEQYF
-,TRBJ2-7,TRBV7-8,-,TGTGCCAGCAGCTTAGGCCCAGGTGCCTACGAGCAGTACTTC,CASSLGPGAYEQYF
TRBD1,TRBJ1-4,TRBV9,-,TGTGCCAGCAGTGGACAGGGGGCAACTAATGAAAAACTGTTTTTT,CASSGQGATNEKLFF
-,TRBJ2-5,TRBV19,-,TGTGCCAGTAGCCGAGAGGAGACCCAGTACTTC,CASSREETQYF
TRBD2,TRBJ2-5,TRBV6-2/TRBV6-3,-,TGTGCCAGCAGTCCACTAGCGGGCCTCCAAGAGACCCAGTACTTC,CASSPLAGLQETQYF
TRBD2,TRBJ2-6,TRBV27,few,TGTGCCAGCAGGGGCTGGAGTGGGGAGGGGGGGGCCAACGTCCTGACTTTC,CASRGWSGEGGANVLTF
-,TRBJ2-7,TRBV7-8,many,TGTGCCAGCAGCTTAGACACTAGCCACTACGAGCAGTACTTC,CASSLDTSHYEQYF
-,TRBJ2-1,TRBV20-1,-,TGCAGTGCTGGTCGAACCCGAGGTGTGTTCTTC,CSAGRTRGVFF